The 17 T cell receptor beta chains in this list originate from one sample, sequenced in a study of T cell changes during pregnancy in multiple sclerosis. TCRdb's table, derived via immunoSEQ multiplex PCR, lists solely in-frame clones and lacks some. The table has 35,000 to 55,000 clones, 70% to 90% seen once; the top ten hold about 5.5%. The sequencing here drew on CD8+ T cells from peripheral blood mononuclear cells, taken after pregnancy. These receptors all stem from a female donor in good health, enrolled as a control in a pregnancy study.

This clone was detected ten times or more. The chain has TRBV19 and TRBJ1-1; 11 positions agree with TRBD1. Germline CDR1 LNHDA, CDR2 SQIVND (reference sequence). V was pared by 4 bases and J by 0 bases, with 7 bases of the junction left unmatched. This CDR3 region has 17 residues. CDR3 DNA sequence: TGTGCCAGTAGTAGTCGGACAGGGGGCTCTCTGAACACTGAAGCTTTCTTT. Protein sequence: CASSSRTGGSLNTEAFF.

The chain couples TRBV27 to TRBJ2-3, with D possibly matching TRBD1 (6 bases). The germline CDR1 and CDR2 sequences are MNHEY and SMNVEV (reference sequence). With 8 bases removed from V and 7 bases from J, the gap between germline ends came to 10 bases. This CDR3 contains 11 residues. CDR3 in amino acids: CASGGLNTQYF. DNA of the CDR3: TGTGCCAGCGGGGGCCTGAATACGCAGTATTTT.

On this clone: Other DNA sequences in the sample encode the same CDR3. This chain uses TRBV5-8 with TRBJ1-1; maybe TRBD1 (5 bases). This CDR3 contains 13 residues. The V and J ends lost 5 bases and 1 base respectively, with 9 bases between them. Germline V gene sequence: CDR1 SGHTS, CDR2 YDEGEE. CDR3 sequence (DNA): TGTGCCAGCAGTTTTACAGGGAACACTGAAGCTTTCTTT. Translated, it gives CASSFTGNTEAFF.

V is TRBV28 and J is TRBJ1-6; possibly TRBD1 for D (6 bases). V gave up 5 bases and J gave up 9 bases, with 20 bases separating them. CDR3 length: 16 residues. The V gene's germline CDR1 is MDHEN and CDR2 SYDVKM. CDR3 in amino acids: CASSKETGLSFSPLHF. The CDR3 DNA follows: TGTGCCAGCAGTAAAGAAACAGGGTTATCGTTTTCACCCCTCCACTTT.

The chain recombines TRBV6-4 with TRBJ2-2; a possible D gene is TRBD1 (6 bases). CDR3 length equals 16 residues. Germline CDR1 MRHNA, CDR2 SNTAGT. V gave up 1 base and J gave up 5 bases, with 14 bases separating them. CDR3: CASSDYLQGLTGELFF. The DNA for the CDR3 is TGTGCCAGCAGTGACTACTTACAGGGATTAACCGGGGAGCTGTTTTTT.

The chain couples TRBV14 to TRBJ2-2, with D perhaps TRBD2 (5 bases). Trimming cost V 5 bases and J 5 bases, with 12 bases left between them. CDR1 is SGHDN, CDR2 FVKESK, per germline. The CDR3 has 14 residues. The CDR3 reads CASSELGGTGELFF. For the CDR3, the DNA is TGTGCCAGCAGCGAACTAGGTGGAACCGGGGAGCTGTTTTTT.

This clone came up once. V gene TRBV13 combines with J gene TRBJ2-4; D ambiguous. The CDR3 runs 15 residues. Looked up from germline, CDR1 is PRHDT and CDR2 is FYEKMQ (reference sequence). The V and J ends lost 4 bases and 8 bases respectively, with 18 bases between them. The CDR3, as DNA: TGTGCCAGCAGCTCATCGGCCACCCCCGGAGACATTCAGTACTTC. As protein: CASSSSATPGDIQYF.

V gene TRBV5-1 combines with J gene TRBJ1-1; D remains ambiguous. Trimming cost V 3 bases and J 3 bases, with 9 bases left between them. Germline V gene lookup returns CDR1 SGHRS and CDR2 YFSETQ. The CDR3 has 13 amino acids. CDR3 loop: CASSWALDTEAFF. CDR3 nucleotides: TGCGCCAGCAGCTGGGCTTTGGACACTGAAGCTTTCTTT.

The chain recombines TRBV27 with TRBJ1-1; 9 nucleotides agree with TRBD1. The CDR3 is 17 residues long. Looked up from germline, CDR1 is MNHEY and CDR2 is SMNVEV (reference sequence). J was trimmed by 3 bases and V by 4 bases; bases with no gene match: 12. CDR3 sequence (DNA): TGTGCCAGCAGTTCGGGACAGGGACAGTACTGGTACACTGAAGCTTTCTTT. It is translated as CASSSGQGQYWYTEAFF.

V and J are TRBV28 and TRBJ1-5; D may be TRBD1 (5 bases). CDR1 and CDR2 (germline): MDHEN, SYDVKM. CDR3 length: 14 amino acids. The germline V and J ends were trimmed by 5 bases and 5 bases, with 13 bases remaining between them. This CDR3 is CASSPPRADQPQHF. CDR3 bases: TGTGCCAGCAGTCCCCCCAGGGCAGATCAGCCCCAGCATTTT.

The sample holds one count of this clone. The chain is built from TRBV5-1 and TRBJ1-1; D not certain. The CDR3 extends over 12 amino acids. Germline V lookup: CDR1 SGHRS, CDR2 YFSETQ. V was shortened by 4 bases and J by 1 base, with 5 bases between the two germline ends. CDR3 in amino acids: CASSSKNTEAFF. CDR3 DNA sequence: TGCGCCAGCAGCAGCAAGAACACTGAAGCTTTCTTT. Drawing the rest from reference TRBV5-1 and TRBJ1-1, the complete variable domain is KAGVTQTPRYLIKTRGQQVTLSCSPISGHRSVSWYQQTPGQGLQFLFEYFSETQRNKGNFPGRFSGRQFSNSRSEMNVSTLELGDSALYLCASSSKNTEAFFGQGTRLTVV.

The chain is built from TRBV27 and TRBJ2-2; D possibly corresponds to TRBD2 (5 bases). V lost 7 bases to trimming and J lost 3 bases, with 12 bases between them. The CDR3 has 14 amino acids. The germline CDR1 and CDR2 sequences are MNHEY and SMNVEV (reference sequence). CDR3 DNA sequence: TGTGCCAGCAAAACAACTAGGGACACCGGGGAGCTGTTTTTT. Translated, it gives CASKTTRDTGELFF.

The chain combines TRBV4-1 with TRBJ1-5, with D perhaps TRBD1 (5 bases). V lost 0 bases and J lost 0, with 9 bases in between. The CDR3 is 16 amino acids. CDR1 and CDR2 (germline): MGHRA, YSYEKL. This chain's CDR3 is CASSQEGGFSNQPQHF. The CDR3 region has the DNA TGCGCCAGCAGCCAAGAGGGGGGATTTAGCAATCAGCCCCAGCATTTT.

The chain combines TRBV5-5 with TRBJ1-2; D is perhaps TRBD1 (6 bases). The V and J ends lost 0 bases and 0 bases respectively, with 9 bases between them. CDR3 length: 15 amino acids. Germline CDR1 and CDR2: SGHKS and YYEKEE (reference sequence). CDR3 coding DNA: TGTGCCAGCAGCTTGGGGACAGCGACTAACTATGGCTACACCTTC. This translates into CASSLGTATNYGYTF.

The chain's CDR3 is CASSPTPARGEDTQYF. CDR3 nucleotides: TGTGCCAGCAGCCCTACCCCGGCCAGGGGGGAAGATACGCAGTATTTT. The chain couples TRBV4-2 to TRBJ2-3, with a possible D match to TRBD1 (7 bases). Germline V gene data show CDR1 as LGHNA and CDR2 as YNFKEQ. The V end lost 4 bases, the J end lost 5 bases, and 19 bases lay between the germline ends. This CDR3 has 16 amino acids.

Sample share makes this clone medium-sized. This rearrangement joins TRBV7-3 to TRBJ2-7; TRBD2 agrees at 14 bases. Germline loops: CDR1 SGHTA, CDR2 FQGTGA. The CDR3 is 15 residues long. V lost 5 bases to trimming and J lost 1 base; unmatched junction nucleotides: 1. The CDR3 DNA follows: TGTGCCAGCAGCCGGACTAGCGGGGGGTCCTACGAGCAGTACTTC. Translation: CASSRTSGGSYEQYF.

The V gene is TRBV11-1, the J gene TRBJ2-2; TRBD1 might be the D (5 bases). V lost 3 bases and J lost 4, with 12 bases in between. CDR1 and CDR2 (germline): SGHAT, FQDESV (reference sequence). The CDR3 extends over 15 amino acids. CDR3 residues: CASSFRQGVTGELFF. The CDR3 DNA reads as TGTGCCAGCAGCTTCCGTCAGGGCGTCACCGGGGAGCTGTTTTTT.